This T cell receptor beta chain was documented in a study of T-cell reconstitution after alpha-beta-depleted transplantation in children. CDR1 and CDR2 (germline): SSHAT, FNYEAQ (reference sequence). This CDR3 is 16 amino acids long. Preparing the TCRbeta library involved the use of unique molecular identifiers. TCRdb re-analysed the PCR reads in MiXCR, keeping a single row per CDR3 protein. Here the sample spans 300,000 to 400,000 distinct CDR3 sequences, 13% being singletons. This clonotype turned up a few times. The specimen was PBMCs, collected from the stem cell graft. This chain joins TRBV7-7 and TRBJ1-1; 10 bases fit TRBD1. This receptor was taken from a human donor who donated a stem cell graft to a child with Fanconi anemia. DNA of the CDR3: TGTGCTAGCCAGTCCTGGGGAGGACAGGGGGATCCGGAAGCTTTCTTT. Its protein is CASQSWGGQGDPEAFF.